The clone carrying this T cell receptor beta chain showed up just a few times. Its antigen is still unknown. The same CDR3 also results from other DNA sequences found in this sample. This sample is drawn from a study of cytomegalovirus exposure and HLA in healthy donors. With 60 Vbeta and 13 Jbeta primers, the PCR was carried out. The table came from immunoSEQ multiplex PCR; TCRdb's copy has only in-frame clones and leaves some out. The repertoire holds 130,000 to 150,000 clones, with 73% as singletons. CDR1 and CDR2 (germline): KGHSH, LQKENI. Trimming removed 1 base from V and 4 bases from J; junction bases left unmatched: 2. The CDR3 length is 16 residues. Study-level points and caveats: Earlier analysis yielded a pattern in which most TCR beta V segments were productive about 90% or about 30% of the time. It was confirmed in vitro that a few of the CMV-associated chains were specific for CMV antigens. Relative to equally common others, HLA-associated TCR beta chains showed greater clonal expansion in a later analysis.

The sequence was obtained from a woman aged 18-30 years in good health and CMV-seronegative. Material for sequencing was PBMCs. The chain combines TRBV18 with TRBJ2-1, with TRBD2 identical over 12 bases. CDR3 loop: CASSPRGTSGYNEQFF. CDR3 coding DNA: TGTGCCAGCTCACCACGTGGGACTAGCGGGTACAATGAGCAGTTCTTC.